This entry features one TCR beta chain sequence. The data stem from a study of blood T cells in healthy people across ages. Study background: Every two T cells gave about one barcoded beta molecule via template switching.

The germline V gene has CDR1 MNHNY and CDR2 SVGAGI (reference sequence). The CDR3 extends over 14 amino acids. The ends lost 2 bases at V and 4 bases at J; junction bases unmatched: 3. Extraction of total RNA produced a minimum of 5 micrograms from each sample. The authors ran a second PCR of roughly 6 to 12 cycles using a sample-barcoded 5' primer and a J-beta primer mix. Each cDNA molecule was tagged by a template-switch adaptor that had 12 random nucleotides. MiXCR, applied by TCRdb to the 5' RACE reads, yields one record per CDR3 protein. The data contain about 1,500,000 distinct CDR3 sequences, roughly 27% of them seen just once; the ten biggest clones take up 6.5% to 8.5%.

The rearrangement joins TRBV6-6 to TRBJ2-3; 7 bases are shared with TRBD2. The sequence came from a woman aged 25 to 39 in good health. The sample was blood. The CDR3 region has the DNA TGTGCCAGCAGTTACGGGGGGGTTGCAGATACGCAGTATTTT. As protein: CASSYGGVADTQYF.